This T cell receptor beta chain came from a study of blood T cell repertoires in COVID-19. Overall study context: Acute and convalescent COVID-19 specimens originated in the United States, Italy and Spain. The cDNA or gDNA used as material had been derived from T cells, B-cell-depleted T cells, or PBMCs.

Per the authors' pipeline: Reference gene primer amplification yielded estimated nucleated cell counts. Clones were read by immunoSEQ multiplex PCR, and TCRdb kept only the in-frame ones, dropping some. That table is the source of V, J and clone size, and D and trimming were worked out from the DNA. The table has more than 50,000 clones, approximately 90% seen once; the top ten hold approximately 1.6%. The sequence came from a human donor in a cohort sampled during active COVID-19. Input material: peripheral blood.

The chain's CDR3 is CASSLVLLAGGQEQYF. CDR3 nucleotide sequence: TGTGCCAGCAGTTTAGTCCTACTAGCGGGAGGGCAAGAGCAGTACTTC. The chain joins TRBV28 to TRBJ2-7, with 13 bases lining up with TRBD2. The CDR3 is 16 residues long. With 2 bases clipped from V and 7 bases from J, the junction kept 8 bases outside the gene matches. Germline lookup yields CDR1 MDHEN and CDR2 SYDVKM.